These 9 T cell receptor beta chains were all obtained from the same sample, sequenced in a study of human T cells and chemical hapten exposure. Treatment given: therapeutic diphenylcyclopropenone sensitization with weekly scalp DPC. The library attached unique molecular identifiers to individual cDNA molecules. TCRdb ran MiXCR on the reads and lists one entry per CDR3 protein. The top ten clones hold about 8% of a sample with around 800 distinct CDR3 sequences, around 60% of them seen once. Sequenced here: whole blood, sampled before DPC sensitization or 2, 6, or about 24 weeks after (not recorded which). Receptor source: an adult with alopecia areata. Some clones in this sample may be carry-over from other donors' samples. This table probably holds off-target reads from a library built for another chain.

The chain uses TRBV6-2 or TRBV6-3 and TRBJ2-3, with D tentatively TRBD1 (6 bases). The V gene lost 0 bases and the J gene lost 3 bases, with 22 bases spanning the gap. CDR3 length: 19 residues. Germline V lookup: CDR1 MNHEY, CDR2 SVGEGT. CDR3 residues: CASSYSRGGRVGRTDTQYF. CDR3 sequence (DNA): TGTGCCAGCAGTTACTCAAGAGGGGGAAGGGTCGGACGGACAGATACGCAGTATTTT.

This clonotype was seen a single time. The rearrangement links TRBV18 to TRBJ2-7; perhaps TRBD2 as D (5 bases). Deletions cut 6 bases from V and 6 bases from J, with 15 bases between. The length of the CDR3 is 13 residues. Per the germline V gene, CDR1 is KGHSH and CDR2 is LQKENI. The CDR3 DNA sequence: TGTGCCAGCTCCCCCGGGGTTGGGAGCGAGCAGTACTTC. It specifies CASSPGVGSEQYF.

Remarks on this clonotype: The limits of the CDR3 on the DNA are not certain, so only TCRdb's listed CDR3 is given. J is TRBJ2-7 and V is TRBV21-1; TRBD1, the table's D call, lacks a check against the DNA. TRBV21-1 is a known pseudogene. The CDR3 extends over 14 residues, inclusive of both ends. CDR3 sequence reads: CASSFAGGIYEQYF.

This clonotype was counted only a few times. The genes are TRBV6-2 or TRBV6-3 and TRBJ2-7; 8 nucleotides agree with TRBD2. The ends lost 6 bases at V and 3 bases at J; junction bases unmatched: 13. The CDR3 totals 16 residues. Germline loops: CDR1 MNHEY, CDR2 SVGEGT. The chain's CDR3 is CASSRNRGAGVYEQYF. The CDR3 nucleotides read TGTGCCAGCAGCCGGAACCGGGGAGCGGGAGTCTACGAGCAGTACTTC.

The rearrangement uses TRBV6-2 or TRBV6-3 and TRBJ1-5; tentatively, D is TRBD1 (6 bases). V lost 6 bases and J lost 9, with 18 bases in between. This CDR3 region has 14 residues. The germline V gene has CDR1 MNHEY and CDR2 SVGEGT. The CDR3 here is CASSRTDNSGPQHF. The CDR3, as DNA: TGTGCCAGCAGCCGGACAGACAACTCGGGGCCCCAGCATTTT.

In DNA form, the CDR3 reads TGTGCCACTAAGACAGGGGAGGACACCGGGGAGCTGTTTTTT. Its translation is CATKTGEDTGELFF. V usage is TRBV24-1 and J usage is TRBJ2-2; 8 bases map to TRBD1. This CDR3 is built from 14 residues. Germline V lookup: CDR1 KGHDR, CDR2 SFDVKD. Losses at the gene ends were 10 bases for V and 3 bases for J; bases not matched to a gene: 6.

The chain employs TRBV19 and TRBJ2-7; possible D gene TRBD1, 5 bases. Trimming took 5 bases from V and 4 from J, leaving 12 bases between them. Germline V gene data show CDR1 as LNHDA and CDR2 as SQIVND (reference sequence). The CDR3 covers 13 residues. For the CDR3, the DNA is TGTGCCAGTAGTCCTAGTGGGGCGTACGAGCAGTACTTC. This encodes CASSPSGAYEQYF.

This clonotype was picked up a small number of times. The chain combines TRBV28 with TRBJ2-1; the D gene is possibly TRBD2 (6 bases). This CDR3 contains 13 residues. Germline V CDR1 and CDR2: MDHEN, SYDVKM. V lost 6 bases to trimming and J lost 6 bases, with 12 bases between them. CDR3 sequence (DNA): TGTGCCAGCAGGGGGGGACTTTTCAATGAGCAGTTCTTC. Protein product: CASRGGLFNEQFF. Supplemented by reference TRBV28 and TRBJ2-1, the full variable domain reads DVKVTQSSRYLVKRTGEKVFLECVQDMDHENMFWYRQDPGLGLRLIYFSYDVKMKEKGDIPEGYSVSREKKERFSLILESASTNQTSMYLCASRGGLFNEQFFGPGTRLTVL.

The chain recombines TRBV19 with TRBJ2-3; D unclear. The germline gives CDR1 LNHDA, CDR2 SQIVND (reference sequence). The CDR3 is 15 residues long. V gave up 6 bases and J gave up 0 bases, with 13 bases separating them. CDR3 residues: CASRDTSPSTDTQYF. The DNA for the CDR3 is TGTGCCAGTAGAGACACTTCTCCTAGCACAGATACGCAGTATTTT.